This entry lists 24 T cell receptor beta chains sequenced from one sample in a study of control samples from healthy donors and cancer patients. The protocol was immunoSEQ multiplex PCR, while the TCRdb copy is restricted to in-frame clones and leaves out a portion. The sample totals about 190,000 clones. The material sequenced was blood. The receptors originated from a woman younger than 45 in good health.

The chain employs TRBV12-3 or TRBV12-4 and TRBJ1-1; D not resolved. V lost 7 bases, J lost 5 bases, and 11 bases lay in between. This CDR3 is 12 amino acids long. CDR3 nucleotides: TGTGCCAGCACTTATCGGAGGACTGAAGCTTTCTTT. Amino acid sequence: CASTYRRTEAFF.

The chain carries TRBV6-1 and TRBJ2-5, with D perhaps matching TRBD2 (5 bases). Germline V CDR1 and CDR2: MNHNS, SASEGT. The germline V and J ends were trimmed by 7 bases and 1 base, with 10 bases remaining between them. This CDR3 is built from 13 residues. CDR3 region: CASTWSGQETQYF. DNA for the CDR3: TGTGCCAGCACTTGGAGCGGCCAAGAGACCCAGTACTTC.

The rearrangement links TRBV29-1 to TRBJ1-2; maybe TRBD1 (6 bases). This CDR3 spans 13 amino acids. Germline CDR1 and CDR2: SQVTM and ANQGSEA. Here the CDR3 reads CSHHIQGGNGYTF. As DNA, the CDR3 is TGCAGTCATCATATACAGGGAGGGAATGGCTACACCTTC. Variable domain in full (rest from reference TRBV29-1 and TRBJ1-2): SAVISQKPSRDICQRGTSLTIQCQVDSQVTMMFWYRQQPGQSLTLIATANQGSEATYESGFVIDKFPISRPNLTFSTLTVSNMSPEDSSIYLCSHHIQGGNGYTFGSGTRLTVV.

J is TRBJ1-1 and V is TRBV3-1 (or the pseudogene TRBV3-2); tentative D call: TRBD1 (6 bases). CDR1 is LGHDT and CDR2 is YNNKEL in the germline V gene (reference sequence). V lost 1 base and J lost 5, with 11 bases in between. This CDR3 is 14 amino acids long. The CDR3 is CASSQVVGGTEAFF. CDR3 bases: TGTGCCAGCAGCCAAGTAGTAGGGGGGACTGAAGCTTTCTTT.

The rearrangement links TRBV5-1 to TRBJ1-6, with D unresolved. The CDR3 runs to 15 residues. Between the trimmed V and J ends, which lost 5 bases and 5 bases, there was a span of 14 bases. Germline V gene lookup returns CDR1 SGHRS and CDR2 YFSETQ. The CDR3 protein is CASSQRGADNSPLHF. CDR3 bases: TGCGCCAGCAGTCAACGGGGAGCTGATAATTCACCCCTCCACTTT.

The V and J genes are TRBV19 and TRBJ2-1; 10 nucleotides line up with TRBD2. The germline gives CDR1 LNHDA, CDR2 SQIVND (reference sequence). J was trimmed by 8 bases and V by 6 bases; bases with no gene match: 7. This CDR3 contains 14 residues. The CDR3 sequence is CASRMVAGGYEQFF. The CDR3 nucleotides read TGTGCCAGTAGAATGGTAGCGGGGGGCTATGAGCAGTTCTTC.

This sequence joins TRBV7-2 and TRBJ1-6; D gene uncertain. Germline-derived CDR1 and CDR2 are SGHTA and FQGNSA. V was cut by 5 bases and J by 7 bases, with 9 bases left in between. The CDR3 is made up of 13 amino acids. Written as DNA, the CDR3 is TGTGCCAGCAGCCGCCTAGGGAATTCACCCCTCCACTTT. Protein: CASSRLGNSPLHF. Full variable domain (rest looked up from reference TRBV7-2 and TRBJ1-6): GAGVSQSPSNKVTEKGKDVELRCDPISGHTALYWYRQSLGQGLEFLIYFQGNSAPDKSGLPSDRFSAERTGGSVSTLTIQRTQQEDSAVYLCASSRLGNSPLHFGNGTRLTVT.

Comment on this clone: Other DNA sequences of this sample code for an identical CDR3. V gene TRBV29-1 combines with J gene TRBJ1-1; 7 bases fit TRBD1. Germline CDR1 SQVTM, CDR2 ANQGSEA. J gave up 4 bases and V 4 bases, and 12 bases lay outside the gene matches. The CDR3 loop spans 15 amino acids. CDR3 nucleotides: TGCAGCGTTGTAGGGGGCGGGGGTAGGAGCACTGAAGCTTTCTTT. It codes for CSVVGGGGRSTEAFF.

This chain links TRBV3-1 (or the pseudogene TRBV3-2) with TRBJ2-4; TRBD2 matches at 8 bases. The CDR3 length is 19 residues. The V and J ends lost 2 bases and 1 base, in that order; junction bases with no gene match: 13. CDR1 and CDR2 from the germline V gene are LGHDT and YNNKEL (reference sequence). The CDR3 DNA reads TGTGCCAGCAGCCAATCCGGGGGGGTAGGGGCGCGTGCCAAAAACATTCAGTACTTC. It specifies CASSQSGGVGARAKNIQYF.

CDR3 amino acids: CASSFDRVGGYTF. As DNA, the CDR3 is TGTGCCAGCAGTTTCGATAGGGTAGGCGGCTACACCTTC. The rearrangement links TRBV27 to TRBJ1-2, with unresolved D. Trimming took off 3 bases at V and 8 bases at J, with 13 bases between the two ends. The germline gives CDR1 MNHEY, CDR2 SMNVEV (reference sequence). The CDR3 is 13 residues long.

The chain joins TRBV6-5 to TRBJ2-5, with 10 nucleotides matching TRBD1. The ends lost 7 bases at V and 5 bases at J; junction bases unmatched: 7. Germline V lookup: CDR1 MNHEY, CDR2 SVGAGI. The CDR3 totals 14 residues. CDR3 in DNA: TGTGCCAGCACACAGACAGGGGGCAGGGAGACCCAGTACTTC. Its protein is CASTQTGGRETQYF.

As concerns this clone: Within the sample, other DNA sequences also encode this same CDR3. The chain employs TRBV27 and TRBJ2-3; maybe TRBD1 (5 bases). The ends were cut back, 2 bases at V and 5 bases at J, with 11 bases in the middle. The CDR3 length is 14 residues. Germline V gene data show CDR1 as MNHEY and CDR2 as SMNVEV (reference sequence). In nucleotides, the CDR3 is TGTGCCAGCAGTTTAAGCCTTAGGGGAGATACGCAGTATTTT. As protein: CASSLSLRGDTQYF.

About this clone: The sample has other DNA sequences that encode this CDR3 too. The chain combines TRBV7-9 with TRBJ2-7, with 8 bases aligning to TRBD1. This CDR3 is built from 14 residues. Trimming cost V 9 bases and J 4 bases; bases outside gene matches: 11. Germline loops: CDR1 SEHNR, CDR2 FQNEAQ (reference sequence). In DNA, the CDR3 is TGTGCCAGTAGTCCGGGACAGGAGAAGTACGAGCAGTACTTC. Amino acids: CASSPGQEKYEQYF.

The chain joins TRBV9 to TRBJ1-2; 7 bases are shared with TRBD1. The CDR3 has 17 amino acids. Germline V lookup: CDR1 SGDLS, CDR2 YYNGEE. Trimming at V came to 0 bases and at J to 1 base, leaving 9 bases not matched to a gene. The CDR3 nucleotides are TGTGCCAGCAGCGTAGATCAGGGGACAGCTATTAACTATGGCTACACCTTC. This sequence encodes CASSVDQGTAINYGYTF.

The genes are TRBV12-3 or TRBV12-4 and TRBJ1-2; D not resolved. V was shortened by 8 bases and J by 7 bases, with 11 bases between the two germline ends. CDR3 length equals 11 residues. The CDR3 loop is CASGFFGGYTF. In nucleotides, the CDR3 is TGTGCCAGCGGCTTCTTTGGTGGCTACACCTTC.

The chain links TRBV27 to TRBJ2-7; D uncertain. Germline loops: CDR1 MNHEY, CDR2 SMNVEV (reference sequence). Trimming pared 4 bases from V and 3 bases from J, leaving 19 bases between. The CDR3 has 16 residues. The CDR3 region is CASSYTALDLGYEQYF. The CDR3 DNA reads as TGTGCCAGCAGTTATACGGCCCTTGATCTCGGCTACGAGCAGTACTTC.

This chain links TRBV19 with TRBJ1-5, with 8 bases fitting TRBD1. J was trimmed by 7 bases and V by 5 bases; bases with no gene match: 10. The CDR3 consists of 15 residues. In germline, CDR1 is LNHDA, CDR2 SQIVND (reference sequence). The chain's CDR3 is CASSPRQGQLQPQHF. The CDR3 bases are TGTGCCAGTAGTCCGAGACAGGGGCAATTACAGCCCCAGCATTTT.

The chain combines TRBV27 with TRBJ1-5; no clear D. The CDR3 consists of 10 residues. Trimming cost V 8 bases and J 4 bases, with 3 bases left between them. Germline assignment: CDR1 MNHEY and CDR2 SMNVEV (reference sequence). The CDR3 is CASGNQPQHF. CDR3 coding DNA: TGTGCCAGCGGGAATCAGCCCCAGCATTTT.

The gene calls are TRBV15 and TRBJ2-2; perhaps TRBD1 as D (5 bases). This CDR3 has 14 residues. In germline, CDR1 is LNHNV, CDR2 YYDKDF (reference sequence). V lost 3 bases, J lost 1 base, and 6 bases lay in between. CDR3 DNA sequence: TGTGCCACCAGCAGCGGACAGAACACCGGGGAGCTGTTTTTT. Its translation is CATSSGQNTGELFF.

The CDR3 loop is CASGLGQGAGNTEAFF. CDR3 sequence (DNA): TGTGCTAGTGGTTTGGGACAGGGGGCAGGAAACACTGAAGCTTTCTTT. The chain employs TRBV12-5 and TRBJ1-1; 10 bases fit TRBD1. Germline trimming cut 1 base from V and 2 bases from J; bases unmatched to any gene: 4. From germline, CDR1 is LGHNT and CDR2 FRNRAP. The CDR3 is made up of 16 amino acids.

CDR3 coding DNA: TGTGCCAGCAGCTTTTTTGAAGGGAGAACTTTATCGGCTAACTATGGCTACACCTTC. Translating gives CASSFFEGRTLSANYGYTF. The rearrangement links TRBV7-2 to TRBJ1-2, with D unclear. Germline V lookup: CDR1 SGHTA, CDR2 FQGNSA. The CDR3 has 19 amino acids. Trimming removed 3 bases from V and 0 bases from J, with 23 bases in between.

The genes are TRBV27 and TRBJ1-5, with 10 nucleotides matching TRBD1. This CDR3 is 15 amino acids long. Trimming took 6 bases from V and 6 from J; bases not matched to a gene: 8. Germline values: CDR1 MNHEY, CDR2 SMNVEV (reference sequence). CDR3 in DNA: TGTGCCAGCAGGTTAGGGACAGGGGTTGGTCAGCCCCAGCATTTT. Amino acid sequence: CASRLGTGVGQPQHF.

This chain uses TRBV6-1 with TRBJ1-2, with D possibly being TRBD1 (6 bases). The CDR3 runs 15 residues. CDR1 is MNHNS, CDR2 SASEGT, per germline. Trimming took off 1 base at V and 3 bases at J, with 12 bases between the two ends. The CDR3 here is CASSEVSRGYYGYTF. Here the CDR3 DNA reads TGTGCCAGCAGTGAAGTCTCTAGGGGGTACTATGGCTACACCTTC.

The V and J genes are TRBV19 and TRBJ1-1; D is perhaps TRBD1 (6 bases). From germline, CDR1 is LNHDA and CDR2 SQIVND (reference sequence). V dropped 3 bases and J dropped 8 bases, with 13 bases sitting between them. This CDR3 is built from 13 residues. The DNA for the CDR3 is TGTGCCAGTAGTATTCTTCGGGGGGCAGAAGCTTTCTTT. Its translation is CASSILRGAEAFF.